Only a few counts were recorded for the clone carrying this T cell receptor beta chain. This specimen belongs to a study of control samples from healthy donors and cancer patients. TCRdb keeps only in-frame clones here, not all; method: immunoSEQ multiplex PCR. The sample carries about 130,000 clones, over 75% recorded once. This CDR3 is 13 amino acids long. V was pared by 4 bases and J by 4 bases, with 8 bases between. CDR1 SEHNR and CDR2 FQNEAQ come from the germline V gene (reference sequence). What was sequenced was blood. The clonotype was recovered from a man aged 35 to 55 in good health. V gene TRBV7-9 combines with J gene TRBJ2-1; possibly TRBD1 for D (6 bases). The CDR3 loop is CASSSGVYNEQFF. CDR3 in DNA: TGTGCCAGCAGCTCAGGGGTATACAATGAGCAGTTCTTC. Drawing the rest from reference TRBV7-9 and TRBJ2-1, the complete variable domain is DTGVSQNPRHKITKRGQNVTFRCDPISEHNRLYWYRQTLGQGPEFLTYFQNEAQLEKSRLLSDRFSAERPKGSFSTLEIQRTEQGDSAMYLCASSSGVYNEQFFGPGTRLTVL.